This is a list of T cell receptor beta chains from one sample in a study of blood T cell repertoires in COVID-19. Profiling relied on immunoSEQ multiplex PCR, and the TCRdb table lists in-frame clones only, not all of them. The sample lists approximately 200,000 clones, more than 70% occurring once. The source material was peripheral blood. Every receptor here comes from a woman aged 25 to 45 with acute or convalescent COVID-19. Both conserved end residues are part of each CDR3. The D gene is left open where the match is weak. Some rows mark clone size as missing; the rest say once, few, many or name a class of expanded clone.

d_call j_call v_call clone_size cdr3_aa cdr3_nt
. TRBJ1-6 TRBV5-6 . CASSLSRGQAHF TGTGCCAGCAGCTTGTCGCGGGGGCAAGCCCACTTT
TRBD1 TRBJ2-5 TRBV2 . CASSGVRGRETQYF TGTGCCAGCAGTGGGGTCAGGGGGCGAGAGACCCAGTACTTC
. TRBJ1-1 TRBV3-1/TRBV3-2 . CASSPWRAEAFF TGTGCCAGCAGCCCATGGAGAGCTGAAGCTTTCTTT
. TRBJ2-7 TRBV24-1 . CATSDLYEQYF TGTGCCACCAGTGATCTCTACGAGCAGTACTTC
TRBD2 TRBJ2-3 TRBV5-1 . CASSPNRGTTTDTQYF TGCGCCAGCAGCCCCAATCGGGGGACTACTACAGATACGCAGTATTTT
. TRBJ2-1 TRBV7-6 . CASSLEQGLADNEQFF TGTGCCAGCAGCTTAGAGCAGGGATTGGCGGACAATGAGCAGTTCTTC
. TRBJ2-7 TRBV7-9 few CASSEGYYEQYF TGTGCCAGCAGCGAGGGTTACTACGAGCAGTACTTC
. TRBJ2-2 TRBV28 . CASLGGNTGELFF TGTGCCAGCTTGGGGGGGAACACCGGGGAGCTGTTTTTT
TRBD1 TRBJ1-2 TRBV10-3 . CAISVPGGSGYTF TGTGCCATCAGTGTTCCAGGGGGTTCGGGCTACACCTTC
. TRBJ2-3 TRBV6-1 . CASSEWTTSTDTQYF TGTGCCAGCAGTGAATGGACAACTAGCACAGATACGCAGTATTTT
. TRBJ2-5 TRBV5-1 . CASSLWGRETQYF TGCGCCAGCAGCTTGTGGGGCCGAGAGACCCAGTACTTC
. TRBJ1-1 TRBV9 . CASSAGTGTEAFF TGTGCCAGCAGCGCCGGAACAGGGACTGAAGCTTTCTTT
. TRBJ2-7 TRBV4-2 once CASGRDKNYEQYF TGTGCCAGCGGTCGGGACAAGAACTACGAGCAGTACTTC
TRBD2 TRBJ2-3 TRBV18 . CASSPDSGGYTDTQYF TGTGCCAGCTCACCAGATAGCGGGGGTTACACAGATACGCAGTATTTT
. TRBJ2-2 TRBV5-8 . CASSTRLGSGELFF TGTGCCAGCAGCACCCGACTTGGTTCCGGGGAGCTGTTTTTT
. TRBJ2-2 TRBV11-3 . CASSLDLLGSGRELFF TGTGCCAGCAGCTTAGATCTTCTCGGGAGTGGCCGGGAGCTGTTTTTT
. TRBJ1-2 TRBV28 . CASSSGPWGDGYTF TGTGCCAGCAGTTCAGGACCGTGGGGGGACGGCTACACCTTC
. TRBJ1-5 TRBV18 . CASSPVGGPQHF TGTGCCAGCTCACCAGTCGGGGGGCCCCAGCATTTT
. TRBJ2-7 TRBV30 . CAWGSYEQYF TGTGCCTGGGGCAGCTACGAGCAGTACTTC
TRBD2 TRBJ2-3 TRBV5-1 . CASRRSGISTDTQYF TGCGCCAGCCGCCGTAGCGGGATCAGCACAGATACGCAGTATTTT
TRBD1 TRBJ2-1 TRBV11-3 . CASSPTGGAVNEQFF TGTGCCAGCAGCCCTACAGGGGGCGCGGTCAATGAGCAGTTCTTC
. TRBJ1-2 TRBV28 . CASSSGQAYPYGYTF TGTGCCAGCAGTTCAGGACAAGCCTATCCCTATGGCTACACCTTC
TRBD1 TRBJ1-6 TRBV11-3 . CASSHGTGYYNSPLHF TGTGCCAGCAGCCACGGGACAGGGTACTATAATTCACCCCTCCACTTT
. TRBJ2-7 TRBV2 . CASNYRAIYEQYF TGTGCCAGCAATTACAGGGCCATCTACGAGCAGTACTTC
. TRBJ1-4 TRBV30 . CALNRLTNEKLFF TGTGCACTCAATCGTTTAACTAATGAAAAACTGTTTTTT
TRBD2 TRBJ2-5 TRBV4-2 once CASSQEGTSGRVETQYF TGTGCCAGCAGCCAAGAAGGGACTAGCGGGAGGGTGGAGACCCAGTACTTC
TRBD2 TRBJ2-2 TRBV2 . CASKGLAGVSGELFF TGTGCCAGCAAAGGTCTAGCGGGAGTATCCGGGGAGCTGTTTTTT
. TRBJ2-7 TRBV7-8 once CASSPLPPTGGAYEQYF TGTGCCAGCAGCCCACTACCGCCTACAGGGGGGGCCTACGAGCAGTACTTC
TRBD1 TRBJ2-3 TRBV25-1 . CASSTGGGTDTQYF TGTGCCAGCAGTACAGGGGGCGGTACAGATACGCAGTATTTT
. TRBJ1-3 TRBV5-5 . CASSLGQANTIYF TGTGCCAGCAGCTTGGGACAGGCAAACACCATATATTTT
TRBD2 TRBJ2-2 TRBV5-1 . CASRWPSGSSGELFF TGCGCCAGCAGATGGCCTAGCGGGAGCTCCGGGGAGCTGTTTTTT
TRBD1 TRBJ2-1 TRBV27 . CASRSTPGGSYNEQFF TGTGCCAGCAGGTCCACCCCAGGGGGATCCTACAATGAGCAGTTCTTC
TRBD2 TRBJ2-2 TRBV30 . CASTPGTINTGELFF TGTGCCTCTACTCCCGGGACTATCAACACCGGGGAGCTGTTTTTT
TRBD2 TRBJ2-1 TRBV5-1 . CASSWDPAGGWNEQFF TGCGCCAGCAGCTGGGATCCAGCGGGAGGGTGGAATGAGCAGTTCTTC
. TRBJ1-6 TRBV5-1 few CASSLEPGAYSPLHF TGCGCCAGCAGCTTGGAACCTGGGGCCTATTCACCCCTCCACTTT
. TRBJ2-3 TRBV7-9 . CASSLGGTTPLTQYF TGTGCCAGCAGCTTAGGGGGCACTACCCCCCTTACGCAGTATTTT
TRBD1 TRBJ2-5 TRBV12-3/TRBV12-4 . CASSRQGGETQYF TGTGCCAGCAGCCGACAGGGGGGAGAGACCCAGTACTTC
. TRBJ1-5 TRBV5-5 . CASSLGGLGDSPQHF TGTGCCAGCAGCTTGGGGGGCTTAGGGGATTCGCCCCAGCATTTT
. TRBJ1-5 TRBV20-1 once CSASLGVYQPQHF TGCAGTGCTAGTTTAGGGGTCTATCAGCCCCAGCATTTT
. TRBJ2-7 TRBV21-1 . CASSKVTREGRGSTYEQYF TGTGCCAGCAGCAAAGTAACGCGGGAGGGTAGGGGATCTACCTACGAGCAGTACTTC
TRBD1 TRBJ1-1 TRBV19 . CASSIWGTGPNTEAFF TGTGCCAGTAGTATATGGGGGACAGGACCGAACACTGAAGCTTTCTTT